The rows below give T cell receptor beta chains drawn from one sample of a study of response to subunit inactivated influenza vaccine. TCRdb independently ran MiXCR on the RT-PCR reads; one entry per CDR3 protein. This sample has roughly 700,000 distinct CDR3 sequences; 14% occur once, and the top ten carry less than 7%. This specimen consisted of PBMCs from blood, obtained about 14 days before vaccination. All receptors come from a man aged 50 or older who received an inactivated influenza vaccine. Both conserved end residues are part of each CDR3. A D gene is named only where the DNA matches it firmly. Clone size is not always given. Where it is, it says once, few, many or a class for expanded clones.

>TRBV25-1|TRBJ2-2|TRBD1|NA
TGTGCCAGCAGAGACAGGGAGAACACCGGGGAGCTGTTTTTT
CASRDRENTGELFF
>TRBV19|TRBJ1-4|NA|few
TGTGCCAGTAGTCCCCTGCCCGGGGGCGGGAATGAAAAACTGTTTTTT
CASSPLPGGGNEKLFF
>TRBV7-9|TRBJ2-1|NA|NA
TGTGCCAGCAGCCGTCCGGTCGGACACAATGAGCAGTTCTTC
CASSRPVGHNEQFF
>TRBV9|TRBJ2-7|NA|few
TGTGCCAGCAGCGTAGATTTAGGGGCCTACGAGCAGTACTTC
CASSVDLGAYEQYF
>TRBV11-2|TRBJ2-4|NA|few
TGTGCCAGCAGCTTAGATCGTATCCAGATAGCCAAAAACATTCAGTACTTC
CASSLDRIQIAKNIQYF
>TRBV30|TRBJ1-5|NA|NA
TGTGCCTGTAGTGACGGCCGAAATCAGCCCCAGCATTTT
CACSDGRNQPQHF
>TRBV6-1|TRBJ1-2|NA|NA
TGTGCCAGCAGAGGACAAACTAACTATGGCTACACCTTC
CASRGQTNYGYTF
>TRBV25-1|TRBJ2-6|TRBD2|NA
TGTGCCAGCAGTGTGGGACTAGCCCGAACCTCTGGGGCCAACGTCCTGACTTTC
CASSVGLARTSGANVLTF
>TRBV6-1|TRBJ2-3|TRBD2|few
TGTGCCAGCAGCCGAGACCGGACTAGCGGGCTAGATACGCAGTATTTT
CASSRDRTSGLDTQYF
>TRBV19|TRBJ1-1|NA|few
TGTGCCAGTAGTATTGAGGGAATAGGGGTTCGAGCTTTCTTT
CASSIEGIGVRAFF
>TRBV6-5|TRBJ2-7|NA|few
TGTGCCAGCAGTTACTCGTACAGGGATTACGAGCAGTACTTC
CASSYSYRDYEQYF
>TRBV20-1|TRBJ2-7|TRBD2|NA
TGCAGTGCTGCTAGCGGGGGACTCTACGAGCAGTACTTC
CSAASGGLYEQYF
>TRBV4-3|TRBJ2-7|TRBD2|few
TGCGCCAGCAGTTATACTAGCGTTGCCGAGCAGTACTTC
CASSYTSVAEQYF
>TRBV14|TRBJ2-3|NA|many
TGTGCCAGCAGCCTACCGTACATGGCGCAGTATTTT
CASSLPYMAQYF
>TRBV4-2|TRBJ2-1|TRBD2|few
TGTGCCAGCAGCCAAGATCCCCTAGCGGGGGATATTGAGCAGTTCTTC
CASSQDPLAGDIEQFF
>TRBV12-3/TRBV12-4|TRBJ1-4|NA|NA
TGTGCCAGCAGTTTCTCCGCCTCAACTAATGAAAAACTGTTTTTT
CASSFSASTNEKLFF
>TRBV10-3|TRBJ1-2|NA|NA
TGTGCCATCAGTGACAGGGGTTTCGGCGATTTTGGCTACACCTTC
CAISDRGFGDFGYTF
>TRBV6-1|TRBJ2-5|TRBD1|NA
TGTGCCAGCAGTGAAAGGGCAGGGGGAGAGACCCAGTACTTC
CASSERAGGETQYF
>TRBV28|TRBJ1-6|NA|few
TGTGCCAGCACCTCGACAGATTCCAATTTACCCCTCCACTTT
CASTSTDSNLPLHF
>TRBV3-1|TRBJ2-1|TRBD2|NA
TGTGCCAGCAGCCAAGCACCCCGGACTAGCGGGAGGGCCTGGGGCTTTGAGCAGTTCTTC
CASSQAPRTSGRAWGFEQFF
>TRBV9|TRBJ1-5|TRBD1|few
TGTGCCAGCAGCGCGGGGACAGGGAGTCAGCCCCAGCATTTT
CASSAGTGSQPQHF
>TRBV6-5|TRBJ1-2|NA|NA
TGTGCCAGCAGTTACTGGAGGGGGAAAGGCTACACCTTC
CASSYWRGKGYTF
>TRBV28|TRBJ2-5|NA|many
TGTGCCAGCAGTTCGGGGCAGGGAGGAAGGGAGACCCAGTACTTC
CASSSGQGGRETQYF
>TRBV5-1|TRBJ2-5|NA|NA
TGCGCCAGCAGCTCTTTGGCAGGCACGACCGAGACCCAGTACTTC
CASSSLAGTTETQYF
>TRBV15|TRBJ2-1|NA|many
TGTGCCACCAGCAGGAGGGAGGAGCAGCAGTTCTTC
CATSRREEQQFF
>TRBV12-3/TRBV12-4|TRBJ2-7|TRBD1|many
TGTGCCAGCAGAAGAGGACAGGCGGCCTACGAGCAGTACTTC
CASRRGQAAYEQYF
>TRBV29-1|TRBJ2-3|TRBD2|NA
TGCAGCGGAACCGGGGGGTTTGATAGCACAGATACGCAGTATTTT
CSGTGGFDSTDTQYF
>TRBV6-2/TRBV6-3|TRBJ2-6|NA|NA
TGTGCCAGCAGGACTCCAGGGTCTGGGGCCAACGTCCTGACTTTC
CASRTPGSGANVLTF
>TRBV18|TRBJ2-5|TRBD2|many
TGTGCCAGCTCATTGACTAGCGGGAGCGAGACCCAGTACTTC
CASSLTSGSETQYF
>TRBV6-1|TRBJ2-7|NA|few
TGTGCCAGCAACGAATATGGCAGCCAAAACTACGAGCAGTACTTC
CASNEYGSQNYEQYF
>TRBV11-1|TRBJ2-3|NA|many
TGTGCCAGCAGCCAAGGGCGGAAGGGACTTAGCACAGATACGCAGTATTTT
CASSQGRKGLSTDTQYF
>TRBV20-1|TRBJ1-6|NA|NA
TGCAGTGCTAGAGGACGGTTTAATTCACCCCTCCACTTT
CSARGRFNSPLHF
>TRBV3-1|TRBJ2-7|TRBD2|few
TGTGCCAGCAGCCAATTGGGACTAGCGGGGGGGCGTGAGCAGTACTTC
CASSQLGLAGGREQYF
>TRBV5-7|TRBJ2-7|NA|NA
TGTGCCAGCAGCTTTAGACTCTCCTCCTACGAGCAGTACTTC
CASSFRLSSYEQYF
>TRBV15|TRBJ2-1|TRBD1|few
TGTGCCACCAGCTCCCGTGGGGGACAGGATTACAATGAGCAGTTCTTC
CATSSRGGQDYNEQFF
>TRBV7-9|TRBJ2-3|TRBD2|few
TGTGCCAGCAGCTCTAGCGGGAGTGCAGATACGCAGTATTTT
CASSSSGSADTQYF
>TRBV29-1|TRBJ2-1|NA|NA
TGCAGCGTTGAAGAAGGCGTCTCCTACAATGAGCAGTTCTTC
CSVEEGVSYNEQFF
>TRBV12-3/TRBV12-4|TRBJ2-6|NA|NA
TGTGCCAGCAGTTTATCCGTTCAGCGAGGGGCCAACGTCCTGACTTTC
CASSLSVQRGANVLTF
>TRBV7-6|TRBJ2-3|TRBD2|NA
TGTGCCAGCAGCGCGGGACTAGCGGGAAACACAGATACGCAGTATTTT
CASSAGLAGNTDTQYF
>TRBV12-3/TRBV12-4|TRBJ2-1|NA|NA
TGTGCCAGCACTGGTCTTAACAATGAGCAGTTCTTC
CASTGLNNEQFF
>TRBV11-1|TRBJ2-6|NA|few
TGTGCCAGCAGCTTAGTCAGGGGCCTTAATTCTGGGGCCAACGTCCTGACTTTC
CASSLVRGLNSGANVLTF
>TRBV20-1|TRBJ2-7|TRBD2|few
TGCAGTGCTGACACTAGCGGACTATACGAGCAGTACTTC
CSADTSGLYEQYF
>TRBV29-1|TRBJ2-7|TRBD2|many
TGCAGTAAGAGCGGGATCCCCTCCTACGAGCAGTACTTC
CSKSGIPSYEQYF
>TRBV6-2/TRBV6-3|TRBJ2-5|TRBD2|NA
TGTGCCATCAGACTAGCGGGAGGAAAGACCCAGTACTTC
CAIRLAGGKTQYF
>TRBV5-1|TRBJ2-2|TRBD1|few
TGCGCCAGCAGCCGAGGACAGGGTATTAGCGGGGAGCTGTTTTTT
CASSRGQGISGELFF
>TRBV2|TRBJ1-6|NA|few
TGTGCCAGCAGTGAATGGCAGAGCAATTCACCCCTCCACTTT
CASSEWQSNSPLHF
>TRBV5-1|TRBJ2-7|TRBD2|NA
TGCGCCAGCAGCGGAACTAGCGGGAGGACCTACGAGCAGTACTTC
CASSGTSGRTYEQYF
>TRBV20-1|TRBJ2-7|NA|few
TGCAGTGCTAGATTCCGAGCCGGCCTCTACGAGCAGTACTTC
CSARFRAGLYEQYF